This entry features one T cell receptor (beta chain) sequence. PCR involved 60 Vbeta and 13 Jbeta primers. Assay: immunoSEQ multiplex PCR; the TCRdb copy retains only in-frame clones and omits some. This table has 150,000 to 200,000 clones, 81% appearing once. These data originate in a study of cytomegalovirus exposure and HLA in healthy donors. CDR1 MNHNY and CDR2 SVGAGI come from the germline V gene (reference sequence). The CDR3 consists of 13 residues. The ends were cut back, 5 bases at V and 9 bases at J, with 15 bases in the middle. The material sequenced was PBMCs. J is TRBJ2-3 and V is TRBV6-6; tentative D call: TRBD2 (6 bases). The TCR was taken from a man in his fifties or sixties in good health and CMV-seropositive. CDR3 in amino acids: CASSKWDSTTQYF. In DNA form, the CDR3 reads TGTGCCAGCAGTAAGTGGGACTCCACGACGCAGTATTTT.